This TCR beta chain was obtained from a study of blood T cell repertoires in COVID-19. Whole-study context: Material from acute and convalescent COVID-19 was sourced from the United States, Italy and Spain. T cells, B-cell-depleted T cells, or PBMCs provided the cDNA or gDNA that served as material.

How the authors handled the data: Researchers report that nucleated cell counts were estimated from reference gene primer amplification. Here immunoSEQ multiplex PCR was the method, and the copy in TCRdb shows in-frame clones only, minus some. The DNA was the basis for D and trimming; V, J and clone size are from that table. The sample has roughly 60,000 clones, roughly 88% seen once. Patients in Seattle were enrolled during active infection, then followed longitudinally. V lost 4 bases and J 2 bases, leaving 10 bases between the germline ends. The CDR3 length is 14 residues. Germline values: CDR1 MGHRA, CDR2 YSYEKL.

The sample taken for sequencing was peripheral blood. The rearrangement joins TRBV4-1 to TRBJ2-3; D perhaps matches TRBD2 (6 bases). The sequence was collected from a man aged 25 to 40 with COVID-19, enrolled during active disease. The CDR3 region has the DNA TGCGCCAGCAGCCTTAGCGGAGACACAGATACGCAGTATTTT. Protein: CASSLSGDTDTQYF.